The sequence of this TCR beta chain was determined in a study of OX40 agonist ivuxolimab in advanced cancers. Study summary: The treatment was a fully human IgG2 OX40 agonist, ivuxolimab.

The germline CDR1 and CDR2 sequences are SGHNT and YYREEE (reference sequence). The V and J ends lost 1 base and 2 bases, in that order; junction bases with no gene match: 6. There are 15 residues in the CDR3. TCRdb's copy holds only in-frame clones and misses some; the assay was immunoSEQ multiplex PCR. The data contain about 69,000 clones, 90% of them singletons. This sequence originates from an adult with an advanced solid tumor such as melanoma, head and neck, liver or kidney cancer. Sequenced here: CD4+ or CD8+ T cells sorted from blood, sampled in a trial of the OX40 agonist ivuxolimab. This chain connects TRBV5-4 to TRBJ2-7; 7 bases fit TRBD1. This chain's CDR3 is CASSLLARGTYEQYF. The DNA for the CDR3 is TGTGCCAGCAGCTTGTTGGCCAGGGGGACCTACGAGCAGTACTTC. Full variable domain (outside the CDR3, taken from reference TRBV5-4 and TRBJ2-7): ETGVTQSPTHLIKTRGQQVTLRCSSQSGHNTVSWYQQALGQGPQFIFQYYREEENGRGNFPPRFSGLQFPNYSSELNVNALELDDSALYLCASSLLARGTYEQYFGPGTRLTVT.